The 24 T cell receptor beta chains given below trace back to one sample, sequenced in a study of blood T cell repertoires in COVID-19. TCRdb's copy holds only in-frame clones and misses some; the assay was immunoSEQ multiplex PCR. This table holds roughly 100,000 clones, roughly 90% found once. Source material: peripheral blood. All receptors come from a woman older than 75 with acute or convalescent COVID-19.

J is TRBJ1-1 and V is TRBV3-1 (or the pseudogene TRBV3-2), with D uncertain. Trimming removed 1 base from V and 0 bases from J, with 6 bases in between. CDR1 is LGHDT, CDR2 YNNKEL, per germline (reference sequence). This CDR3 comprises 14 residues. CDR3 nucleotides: TGTGCCAGCAGCCAAGGACTAATGAACACTGAAGCTTTCTTT. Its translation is CASSQGLMNTEAFF.

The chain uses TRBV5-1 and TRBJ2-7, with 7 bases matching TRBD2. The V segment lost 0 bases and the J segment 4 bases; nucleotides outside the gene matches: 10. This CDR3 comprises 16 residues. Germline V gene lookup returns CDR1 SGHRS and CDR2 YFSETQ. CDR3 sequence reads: CASSLGAKRGIYEQYF. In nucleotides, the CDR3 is TGCGCCAGCAGCTTGGGAGCTAAGCGGGGCATTTACGAGCAGTACTTC.

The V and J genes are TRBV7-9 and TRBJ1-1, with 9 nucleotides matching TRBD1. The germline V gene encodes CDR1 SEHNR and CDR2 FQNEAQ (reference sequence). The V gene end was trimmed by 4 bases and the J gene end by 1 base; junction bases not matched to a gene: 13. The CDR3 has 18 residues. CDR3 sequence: CASSSRTGGARRNTEAFF. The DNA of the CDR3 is TGTGCCAGCAGCTCGCGCACAGGGGGCGCAAGAAGGAACACTGAAGCTTTCTTT.

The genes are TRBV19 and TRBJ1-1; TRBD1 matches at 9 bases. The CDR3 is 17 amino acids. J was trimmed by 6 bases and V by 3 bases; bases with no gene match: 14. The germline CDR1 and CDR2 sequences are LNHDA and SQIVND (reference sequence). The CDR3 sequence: CASSIPPYRGRAAEAFF. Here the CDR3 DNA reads TGTGCCAGTAGTATCCCACCCTACAGGGGGCGAGCGGCTGAAGCTTTCTTT.

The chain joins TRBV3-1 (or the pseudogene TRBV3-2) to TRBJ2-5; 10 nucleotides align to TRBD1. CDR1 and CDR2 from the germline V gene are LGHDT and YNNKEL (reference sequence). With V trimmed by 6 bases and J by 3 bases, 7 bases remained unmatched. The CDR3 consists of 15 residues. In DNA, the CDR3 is TGTGCCAGCAGTCCGCGGACAGGGGGAGAAGAGACCCAGTACTTC. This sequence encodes CASSPRTGGEETQYF.

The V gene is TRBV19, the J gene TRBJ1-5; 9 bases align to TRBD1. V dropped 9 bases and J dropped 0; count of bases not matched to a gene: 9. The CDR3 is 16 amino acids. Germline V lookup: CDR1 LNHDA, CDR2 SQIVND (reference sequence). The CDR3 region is CASQGTGPNSNQPQHF. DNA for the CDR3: TGTGCCAGCCAGGGGACAGGGCCTAATAGCAATCAGCCCCAGCATTTT.

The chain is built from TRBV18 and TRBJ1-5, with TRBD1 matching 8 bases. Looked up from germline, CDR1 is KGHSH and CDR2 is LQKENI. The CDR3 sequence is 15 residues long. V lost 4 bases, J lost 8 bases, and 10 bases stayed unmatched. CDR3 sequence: CASSQGDRPVEPQHF. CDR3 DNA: TGTGCCAGCTCACAGGGGGACAGGCCGGTGGAGCCCCAGCATTTT.

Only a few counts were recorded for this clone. DNA of the CDR3: TGTGCCAGCTCAGAGATTATCGACACTGAAGCTTTCTTT. It translates to CASSEIIDTEAFF. The genes are TRBV18 and TRBJ1-1; D remains ambiguous. The CDR3 is 13 amino acids. CDR1 and CDR2 (germline): KGHSH, LQKENI. Trimming removed 5 bases at V and 3 bases at J, with 10 bases between.

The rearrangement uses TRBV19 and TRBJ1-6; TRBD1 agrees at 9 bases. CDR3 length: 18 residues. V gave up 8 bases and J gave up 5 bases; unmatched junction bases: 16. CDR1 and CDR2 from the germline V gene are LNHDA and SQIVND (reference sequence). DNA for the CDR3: TGTGCCAGTTCGTGGGGCAAAACCGGGACAGGGAATAATTCACCCCTCCACTTT. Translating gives CASSWGKTGTGNNSPLHF.

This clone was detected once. CDR3 in amino acids: CASSDRRQVKDYGYTF. The CDR3 region has the DNA TGTGCCAGCAGTGACCGCAGACAGGTTAAGGACTATGGCTACACCTTC. The rearrangement links TRBV2 to TRBJ1-2, with D possibly being TRBD1 (6 bases). The CDR3 consists of 16 residues. Germline V gives CDR1 SNHLY, CDR2 FYNNEI. Between the trimmed V and J ends, which lost 3 bases and 3 bases, there was a span of 17 bases.

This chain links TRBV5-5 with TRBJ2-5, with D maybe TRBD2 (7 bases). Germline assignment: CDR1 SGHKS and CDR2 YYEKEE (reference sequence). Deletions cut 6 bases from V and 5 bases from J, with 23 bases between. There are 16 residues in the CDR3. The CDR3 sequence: CASTKGESAGWETQYF. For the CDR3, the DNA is TGTGCCAGCACCAAGGGGGAGTCAGCGGGGTGGGAGACCCAGTACTTC.

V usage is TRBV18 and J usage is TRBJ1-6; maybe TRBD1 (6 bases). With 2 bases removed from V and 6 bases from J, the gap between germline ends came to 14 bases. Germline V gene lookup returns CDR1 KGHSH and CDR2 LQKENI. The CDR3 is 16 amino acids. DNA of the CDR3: TGTGCCAGCTCACCATCCACAGGGTTCGGTAATTCACCCCTCCACTTT. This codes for CASSPSTGFGNSPLHF.

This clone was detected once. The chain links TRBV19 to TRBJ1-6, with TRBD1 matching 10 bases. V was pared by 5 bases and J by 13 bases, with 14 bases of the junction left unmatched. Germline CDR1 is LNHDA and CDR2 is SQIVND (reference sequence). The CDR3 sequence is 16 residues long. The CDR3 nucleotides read TGTGCCAGTAGTTCTCAGACAGGGGGCAAAGGGGGGCCCCTCCACTTT. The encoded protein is CASSSQTGGKGGPLHF.

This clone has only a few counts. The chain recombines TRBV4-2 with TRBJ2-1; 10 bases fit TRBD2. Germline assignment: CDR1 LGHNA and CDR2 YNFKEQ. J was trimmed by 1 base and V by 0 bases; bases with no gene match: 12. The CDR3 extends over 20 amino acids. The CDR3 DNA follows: TGTGCCAGCAGCCAAGATCCCAGCGGGGGGGTATCTTTATCCTACAATGAGCAGTTCTTC. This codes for CASSQDPSGGVSLSYNEQFF.

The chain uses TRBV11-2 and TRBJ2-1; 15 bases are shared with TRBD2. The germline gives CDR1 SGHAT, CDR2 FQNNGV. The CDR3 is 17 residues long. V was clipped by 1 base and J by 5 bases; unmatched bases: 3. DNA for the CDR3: TGTGCCAGCAGCTTAGGGACTAGCGGGGGGGCCAACAATGAGCAGTTCTTC. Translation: CASSLGTSGGANNEQFF. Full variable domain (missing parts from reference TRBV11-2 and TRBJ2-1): EAGVAQSPRYKIIEKRQSVAFWCNPISGHATLYWYQQILGQGPKLLIQFQNNGVVDDSQLPKDRFSAERLKGVDSTLKIQPAKLEDSAVYLCASSLGTSGGANNEQFFGPGTRLTVL.

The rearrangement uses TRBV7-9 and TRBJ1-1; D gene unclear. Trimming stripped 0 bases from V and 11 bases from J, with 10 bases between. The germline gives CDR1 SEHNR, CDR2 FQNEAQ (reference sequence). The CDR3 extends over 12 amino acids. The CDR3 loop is CASSLAAQVAFF. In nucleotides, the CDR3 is TGTGCCAGCAGCTTAGCGGCCCAAGTGGCTTTCTTT.

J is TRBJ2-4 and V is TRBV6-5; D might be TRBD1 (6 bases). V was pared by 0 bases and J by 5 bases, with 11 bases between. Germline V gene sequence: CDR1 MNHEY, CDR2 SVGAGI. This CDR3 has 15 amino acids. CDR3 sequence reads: CASSYSNRAQNIQYF. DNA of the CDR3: TGTGCCAGCAGTTACTCGAACAGGGCTCAAAACATTCAGTACTTC.

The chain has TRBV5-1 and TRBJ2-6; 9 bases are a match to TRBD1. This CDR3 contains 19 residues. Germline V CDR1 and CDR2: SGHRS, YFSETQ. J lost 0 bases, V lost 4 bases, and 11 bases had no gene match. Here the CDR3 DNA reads TGCGCCAGCAGCAAGCTCGCGGGACAGGGTACCTCTGGGGCCAACGTCCTGACTTTC. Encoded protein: CASSKLAGQGTSGANVLTF. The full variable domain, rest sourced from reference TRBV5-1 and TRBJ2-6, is KAGVTQTPRYLIKTRGQQVTLSCSPISGHRSVSWYQQTPGQGLQFLFEYFSETQRNKGNFPGRFSGRQFSNSRSEMNVSTLELGDSALYLCASSKLAGQGTSGANVLTFGAGSRLTVL.

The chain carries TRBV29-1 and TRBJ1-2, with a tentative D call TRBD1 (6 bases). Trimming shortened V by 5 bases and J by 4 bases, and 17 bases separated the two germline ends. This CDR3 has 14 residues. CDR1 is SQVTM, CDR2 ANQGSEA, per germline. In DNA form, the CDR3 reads TGCAGCGTTAGCGGGGGGGCCAGGGGCTATGGCTACACCTTC. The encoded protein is CSVSGGARGYGYTF.

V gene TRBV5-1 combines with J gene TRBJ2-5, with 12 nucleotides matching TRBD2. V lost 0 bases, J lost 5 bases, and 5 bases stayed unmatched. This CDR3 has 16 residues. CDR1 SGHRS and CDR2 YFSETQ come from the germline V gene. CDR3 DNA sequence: TGCGCCAGCAGCTTGGCTAGCGGGGGGGCCCGTGAGACCCAGTACTTC. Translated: CASSLASGGARETQYF.

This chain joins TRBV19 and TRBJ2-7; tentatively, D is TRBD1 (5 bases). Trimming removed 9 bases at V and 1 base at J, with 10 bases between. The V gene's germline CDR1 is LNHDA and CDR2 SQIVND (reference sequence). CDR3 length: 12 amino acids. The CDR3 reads CASAQGSYEQYF. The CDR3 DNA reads TGTGCCAGCGCCCAGGGTTCCTACGAGCAGTACTTC.

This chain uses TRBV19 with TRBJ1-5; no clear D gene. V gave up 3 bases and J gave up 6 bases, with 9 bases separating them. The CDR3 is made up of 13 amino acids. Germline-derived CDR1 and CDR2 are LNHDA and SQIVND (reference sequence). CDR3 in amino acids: CASSIGVSQPQHF. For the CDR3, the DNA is TGTGCCAGTAGTATCGGGGTATCTCAGCCCCAGCATTTT.

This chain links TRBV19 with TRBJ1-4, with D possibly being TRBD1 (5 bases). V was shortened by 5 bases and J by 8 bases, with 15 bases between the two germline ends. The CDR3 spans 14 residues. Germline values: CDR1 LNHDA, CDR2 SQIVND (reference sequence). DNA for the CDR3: TGTGCCAGTAGTGATACAGGTGGTGGCGAAAAACTGTTTTTT. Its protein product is CASSDTGGGEKLFF. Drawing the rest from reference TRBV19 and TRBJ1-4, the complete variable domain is DGGITQSPKYLFRKEGQNVTLSCEQNLNHDAMYWYRQDPGQGLRLIYYSQIVNDFQKGDIAEGYSVSREKKESFPLTVTSAQKNPTAFYLCASSDTGGGEKLFFGSGTQLSVL.

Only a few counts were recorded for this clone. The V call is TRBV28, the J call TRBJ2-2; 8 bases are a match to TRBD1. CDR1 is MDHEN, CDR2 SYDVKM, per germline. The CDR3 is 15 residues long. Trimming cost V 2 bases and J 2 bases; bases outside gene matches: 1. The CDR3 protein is CASSLGTGNTGELFF. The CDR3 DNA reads TGTGCCAGCAGTTTAGGGACAGGAAACACCGGGGAGCTGTTTTTT.